This T cell receptor beta chain was sequenced during a study of beta chain features in type 1 diabetes. Background on the study: Investigators examined approximately 100,000,000 sorted cells across all samples.

This clone came up a few times. Its target is not known. Study-wide results and caveats: Significant though moderate, a shortening of TCRB CDR3s appeared in all four CD4+ subsets of Type 1 diabetes patients.

It was via CD45RO/CCR7/CD25/CD127/CD95/CD27 that CD4+ naive, central memory, regulatory and stem cell-like memory cells were sorted. Purity above 95% was achieved in all sorted populations. This CDR3 spans 15 amino acids. Germline trimming cut 3 bases from V and 2 bases from J; bases unmatched to any gene: 6. The germline V gene has CDR1 SEHNR and CDR2 FQNEAQ (reference sequence). The authors reverse transcribed all of the isolated RNA, so sequencing captured expressed TCRB transcripts. TCRdb's table, derived via immunoSEQ multiplex PCR, lists solely in-frame clones and lacks some. Of around 310,000 clones listed, roughly 12% are singletons.

This chain connects TRBV7-9 to TRBJ2-5, with 7 bases identical to TRBD1. The clonotype originates from a woman between 18 and 29 years old with type 1 diabetes. Sequencing was carried out using naive CD4+ T cells from blood. The CDR3 sequence is CASSFPGTAQETQYF. The CDR3 nucleotides read TGTGCCAGCAGCTTCCCCGGGACAGCTCAAGAGACCCAGTACTTC.